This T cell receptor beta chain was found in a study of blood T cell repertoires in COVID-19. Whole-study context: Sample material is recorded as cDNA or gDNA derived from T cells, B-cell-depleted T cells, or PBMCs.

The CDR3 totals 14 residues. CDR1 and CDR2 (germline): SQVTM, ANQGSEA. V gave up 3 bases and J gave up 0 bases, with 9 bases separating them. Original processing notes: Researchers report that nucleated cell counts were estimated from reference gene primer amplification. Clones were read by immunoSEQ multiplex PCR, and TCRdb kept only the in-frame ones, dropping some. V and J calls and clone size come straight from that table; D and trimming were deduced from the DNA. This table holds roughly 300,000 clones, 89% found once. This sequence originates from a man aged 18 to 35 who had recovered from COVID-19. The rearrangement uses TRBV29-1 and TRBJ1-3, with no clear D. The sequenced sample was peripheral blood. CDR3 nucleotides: TGCAGCGTTGAGAGGGCTTCCTCTGGAAACACCATATATTTT. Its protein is CSVERASSGNTIYF.